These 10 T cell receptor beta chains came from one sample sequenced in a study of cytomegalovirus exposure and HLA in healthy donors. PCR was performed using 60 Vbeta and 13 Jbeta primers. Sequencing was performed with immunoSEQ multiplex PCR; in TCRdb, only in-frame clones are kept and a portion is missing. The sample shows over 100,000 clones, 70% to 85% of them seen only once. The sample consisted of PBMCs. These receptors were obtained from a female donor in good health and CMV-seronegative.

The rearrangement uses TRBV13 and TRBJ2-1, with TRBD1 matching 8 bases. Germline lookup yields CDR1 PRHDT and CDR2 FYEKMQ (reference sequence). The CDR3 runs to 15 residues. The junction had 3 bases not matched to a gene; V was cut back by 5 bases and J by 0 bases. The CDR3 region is CASSPGQGSYNEQFF. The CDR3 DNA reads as TGTGCCAGCAGCCCCGGACAGGGCTCCTACAATGAGCAGTTCTTC.

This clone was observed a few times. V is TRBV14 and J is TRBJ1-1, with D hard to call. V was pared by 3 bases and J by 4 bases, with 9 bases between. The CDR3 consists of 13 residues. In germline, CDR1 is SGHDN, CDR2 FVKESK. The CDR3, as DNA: TGTGCCAGCAGCCATAGACACTCCACTGAAGCTTTCTTT. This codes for CASSHRHSTEAFF.

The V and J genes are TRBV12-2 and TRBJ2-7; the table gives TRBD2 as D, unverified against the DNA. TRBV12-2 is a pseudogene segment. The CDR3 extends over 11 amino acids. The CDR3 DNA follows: TGTGCAAGTCGCTTCCCCGGCGAGCAGTACTTC. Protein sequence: CASRFPGEQYF.

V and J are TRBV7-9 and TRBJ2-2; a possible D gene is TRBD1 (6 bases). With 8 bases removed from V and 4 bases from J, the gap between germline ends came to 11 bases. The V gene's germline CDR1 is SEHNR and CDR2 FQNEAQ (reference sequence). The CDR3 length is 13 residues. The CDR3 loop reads CASGGGSTGELFF. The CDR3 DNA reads TGTGCCAGCGGTGGGGGCAGCACCGGGGAGCTGTTTTTT. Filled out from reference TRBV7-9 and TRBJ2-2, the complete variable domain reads DTGVSQNPRHKITKRGQNVTFRCDPISEHNRLYWYRQTLGQGPEFLTYFQNEAQLEKSRLLSDRFSAERPKGSFSTLEIQRTEQGDSAMYLCASGGGSTGELFFGEGSRLTVL.

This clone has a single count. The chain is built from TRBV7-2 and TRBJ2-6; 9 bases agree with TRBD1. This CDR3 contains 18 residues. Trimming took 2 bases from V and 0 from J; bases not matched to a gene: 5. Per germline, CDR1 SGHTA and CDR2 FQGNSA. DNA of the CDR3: TGTGCCAGCAGCTTAATTGACAGGGGGAACTCTGGGGCCAACGTCCTGACTTTC. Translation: CASSLIDRGNSGANVLTF.

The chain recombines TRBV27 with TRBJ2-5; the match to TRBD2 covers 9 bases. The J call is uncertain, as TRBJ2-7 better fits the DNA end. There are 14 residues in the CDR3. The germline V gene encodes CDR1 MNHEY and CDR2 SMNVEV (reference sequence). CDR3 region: CASSLLAGSYEQYF. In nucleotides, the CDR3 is TGTGCCAGCAGTTTACTAGCGGGGTCCTACGAGCAGTACTTC.

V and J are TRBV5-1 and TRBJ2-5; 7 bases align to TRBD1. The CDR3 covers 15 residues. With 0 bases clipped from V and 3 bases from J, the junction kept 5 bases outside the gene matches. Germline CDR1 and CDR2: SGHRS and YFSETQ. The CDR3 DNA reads TGCGCCAGCAGCTTGGCGACAGGGACAAAAGAGACCCAGTACTTC. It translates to CASSLATGTKETQYF.

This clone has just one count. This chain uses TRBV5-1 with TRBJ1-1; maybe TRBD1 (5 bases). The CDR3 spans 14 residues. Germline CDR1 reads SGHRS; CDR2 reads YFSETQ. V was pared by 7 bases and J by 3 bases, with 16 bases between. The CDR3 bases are TGCGCCAGCCGCACCGGCGGGGGGGACACTGAAGCTTTCTTT. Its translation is CASRTGGGDTEAFF. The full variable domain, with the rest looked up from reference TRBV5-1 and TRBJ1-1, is KAGVTQTPRYLIKTRGQQVTLSCSPISGHRSVSWYQQTPGQGLQFLFEYFSETQRNKGNFPGRFSGRQFSNSRSEMNVSTLELGDSALYLCASRTGGGDTEAFFGQGTRLTVV.

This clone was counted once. CDR3 coding DNA: TGTGCCAGTAGTATAGGGCAGGGAAAGGCAGATACGCAGTATTTT. The encoded protein is CASSIGQGKADTQYF. The chain is built from TRBV19 and TRBJ2-3; D might be TRBD1 (5 bases). CDR3 length equals 15 residues. In germline, CDR1 is LNHDA, CDR2 SQIVND (reference sequence). Trimming took 1 base from V and 4 from J, leaving 12 bases between them. The full variable domain, completed using reference TRBV19 and TRBJ2-3, is DGGITQSPKYLFRKEGQNVTLSCEQNLNHDAMYWYRQDPGQGLRLIYYSQIVNDFQKGDIAEGYSVSREKKESFPLTVTSAQKNPTAFYLCASSIGQGKADTQYFGPGTRLTVL.

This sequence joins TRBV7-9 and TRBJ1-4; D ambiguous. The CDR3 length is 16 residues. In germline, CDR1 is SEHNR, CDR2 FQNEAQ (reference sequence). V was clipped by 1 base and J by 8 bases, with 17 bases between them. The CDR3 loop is CASSLVLAGSWEKLFF. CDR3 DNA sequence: TGTGCCAGCAGCTTAGTTCTGGCCGGGTCATGGGAAAAACTGTTTTTT.